The present T cell receptor beta chain was sequenced within a study of CD8 T cells in ankylosing spondylitis (dated by TCRdb to about 2017). A note on the overall study: The study profiled T cell receptor beta repertoires in healthy donors and ankylosing spondylitis patients to find disease-linked TCR variants. The full study cohort was made up of over 20 ankylosing spondylitis patients and 108 healthy donors. Peripheral blood was sampled, and synovial fluid was also collected from ankylosing spondylitis patients. On the study overall, not on this receptor specifically: A CD8+ phenotype was shown by the disease-linked clones, which were found at relatively low frequencies in peripheral blood. Some TCR beta motif variants had previously been reported in synovial fluid and blood of reactive arthritis patients, which suggested common disease-initiation mechanisms. Significant enrichment of the disease-linked clones was reported in matched synovial fluid samples from ankylosing spondylitis patients. A TCR beta motif made up of fewer than 10 highly homologous amino acid variants appeared to be characteristic of blood from ankylosing spondylitis patients.

As for this clonotype: The specificity of this receptor is unknown. This may be a read error: a much more frequent sequence differs by one nucleotide. Because the CDR3 is missing its conserved closing phenylalanine or tryptophan, this is likely a read error.

The CDR1 and CDR2 encoded by the germline V gene are ENHRY and SYGVKD. Here V drops 6 bases and J drops 4 bases, and the junction holds 9 bases not matched to any gene. 14 amino acids form the CDR3, both terminal residues included. The entry retains the CDR3 DNA only, 42 bases that are in frame from base 1. The reads were generated on an Illumina HiSeq 2500. Quantitative 5'-RACE with molecular barcodes was the method used to prepare the TCR beta libraries. In the authors' own workflow: Disease-linked TCR variants were identified with a new computational method built on a probabilistic model of VDJ rearrangement. TCRdb trimmed the raw reads at Q25, called clones with MiXCR and kept productive beta chains. Under each unique CDR3 protein, matching rows form one entry showing the most common genes and DNA. It is TCRdb's table, rather than the study itself, that gives the V and J calls and clone size. The sample records some 130,000 distinct CDR3 sequences, roughly 15% of which are singletons. The ten largest clones represent 2.5% to 3% of the sample.

The chain couples TRBV10-3 to TRBJ2-7; TRBD1 aligns with 7 central bases. The source material was blood, either unsorted or a sorted T cell fraction (not recorded which). This TCR was recovered from a female donor with ankylosing spondylitis or in good health (not recorded which). The DNA sequence follows: TGTGCCATCAGCGGACCCTTACAGGGGTACGAGCAGTACCTC. This is translated as CAISGPLQGYEQYL.